Listed below are T cell receptor beta chains from one sample, sequenced in a study of OX40 agonist ivuxolimab in advanced cancers. The repertoire was sequenced with immunoSEQ multiplex PCR; TCRdb's copy has only in-frame clones and lacks some. The data contain 65,000 to 80,000 clones, roughly nine tenths of them singletons. Here the sequenced sample was CD4+ or CD8+ T cells sorted from blood, taken in a trial of the OX40 agonist ivuxolimab. The source is an adult with an advanced solid tumor such as melanoma, head and neck, liver or kidney cancer. The CDR3 runs from the conserved cysteine through the conserved F or W. The order of the fields is J gene, D gene, clone size, V gene, CDR3 DNA, CDR3 protein. D genes are given only for firm matches. A clone size is listed for some rows: how often the clone was seen (once, few, many), or a class if it is expanded.

TRBJ1-1,.,.,TRBV10-3,TGTGCCATCAGTGGGACCGGGAATGAAGCTTTCTTT,CAISGTGNEAFF
TRBJ1-2,TRBD1,.,TRBV10-3,TGTGCCATCAGTGAGAGGAGGCAGGGGGATGGCTACACCTTC,CAISERRQGDGYTF
TRBJ1-1,TRBD1,.,TRBV6-6,TGTGCCAGCGGGGGACAGGTCAACACTGAAGCTTTCTTT,CASGGQVNTEAFF
TRBJ1-3,.,.,TRBV13,TGTGCCAGCAGCTCGACAGGACAGAGGTGGGGAAACACCATATATTTT,CASSSTGQRWGNTIYF
TRBJ1-2,.,.,TRBV20-1,TGCAGTGCTAGTGGGCCAGGCTACACCTTC,CSASGPGYTF
TRBJ2-1,.,few,TRBV11-3,TGTGCCAGCAGCCCCTCCGTGGTCCATGAGCAGTTCTTC,CASSPSVVHEQFF
TRBJ1-4,.,.,TRBV4-1,TGCGCCAGCAGCCTAGACGCCCGGTGGGTTGAAAAACTGTTTTTT,CASSLDARWVEKLFF
TRBJ1-2,.,once,TRBV6-5,TGTGCCAGCAGTTACTCGGGTGTCCCCAACTATGGCTACACCTTC,CASSYSGVPNYGYTF
TRBJ2-3,TRBD2,.,TRBV6-5,TGTGCCAGCAGAACTAGCGGGTCGAGCACAGATACGCAGTATTTT,CASRTSGSSTDTQYF
TRBJ2-7,.,.,TRBV7-9,TGTGCCAGCAGCTTAACACCCTCCTACGAGCAGTACTTC,CASSLTPSYEQYF
TRBJ2-3,.,.,TRBV7-3,TGTGCCAGCAGCTTAAGATCTTCGGATACGCAGTATTTT,CASSLRSSDTQYF
TRBJ2-5,TRBD1,.,TRBV7-9,TGTGCCAGCAGCAGGGGACAGCAAGAGACCCAGTACTTC,CASSRGQQETQYF
TRBJ2-3,.,.,TRBV5-4,TGTGCCAGCAGCTTAGACTTAGGGGGAGCAGATACGCAGTATTTT,CASSLDLGGADTQYF
TRBJ2-1,TRBD2,.,TRBV9,TGTGCCAGCAGCGTAGGGGGACTAGCGGCCTACAATGAGCAGTTCTTC,CASSVGGLAAYNEQFF
TRBJ2-7,TRBD2,.,TRBV10-3,TGTGCCATCAAAGAGGCGGGAGGCTCCTACGAGCAGTACTTC,CAIKEAGGSYEQYF
TRBJ1-2,.,.,TRBV4-2,TGTGCCAGCAGCCAAGACAGAGGCAGGGATGGCTACACCTTC,CASSQDRGRDGYTF
TRBJ2-1,.,.,TRBV7-6,TGTGCCAGCAGCTACTCTTTGGACAATGAGCAGTTCTTC,CASSYSLDNEQFF
TRBJ2-2,TRBD1,.,TRBV4-3,TGCGCCAGCAGCCAAAACTCACAGGGGACCGGGGAGCTGTTTTTT,CASSQNSQGTGELFF
TRBJ2-1,.,.,TRBV11-2,TGTGCCAGCAGCTTAGTCCGCCAAGAGCAGTTCTTC,CASSLVRQEQFF
TRBJ2-2,TRBD1,.,TRBV5-1,TGCGCCACCTCGCAGGGGGCGGGCACCGGGGAGCTGTTTTTT,CATSQGAGTGELFF
TRBJ2-1,TRBD2,.,TRBV19,TGTGCCAGTAGTATAGTAGCGGGAACTGGGAATGAGCAGTTCTTC,CASSIVAGTGNEQFF
TRBJ1-1,TRBD1,once,TRBV13,TGTGCCAGCAGCAGGACCAGGGGGACTACTGAAGCTTTCTTT,CASSRTRGTTEAFF
TRBJ2-2,TRBD2,few,TRBV15,TGTGCCACCAGCAACTACGGCGGGAGTATTTCCGGGGAGCTGTTTTTT,CATSNYGGSISGELFF
TRBJ2-2,.,.,TRBV5-4,TGTGCCAGCAGCTTGGCAGGACCCCGGGGCGGGGAGCTGTTTTTT,CASSLAGPRGGELFF
TRBJ1-5,.,.,TRBV19,TGTGCCAGTAGGGCAGACTATCAGCCCCAGCATTTT,CASRADYQPQHF
TRBJ1-4,.,.,TRBV19,TGTGCCAGTAGTGAGGGAAGCCTTAATGAAAAACTGTTTTTT,CASSEGSLNEKLFF
TRBJ1-1,.,.,TRBV6-1,TGTGCCAGCAGTTTGGGCTTCGGCATGAACACTGAAGCTTTCTTT,CASSLGFGMNTEAFF
TRBJ2-7,.,.,TRBV11-3,TGTGCCAGCAGCTCCAGACCAATCCTCTACGAGCAGTACTTC,CASSSRPILYEQYF
TRBJ1-2,.,.,TRBV28,TGTGCCAGCAATCTTCCGGGGGATGGCTACACCTTC,CASNLPGDGYTF
TRBJ2-7,TRBD1,.,TRBV29-1,TGCAGCGCCAGGGGGTCCTACGAGCAGTACTTC,CSARGSYEQYF
TRBJ1-1,.,.,TRBV5-6,TGTGCCAGCAGCTTGAGGGGTTACACTGAAGCTTTCTTT,CASSLRGYTEAFF
TRBJ1-2,.,.,TRBV19,TGTGCCAGTAGTATCCCGGGCCCAAGAACCTATGGCTACACCTTC,CASSIPGPRTYGYTF
TRBJ1-6,TRBD1,once,TRBV28,TGTGCCAGCAGTTTCAGACAGGGACACAATTCACCCCTCCACTTT,CASSFRQGHNSPLHF
TRBJ2-7,TRBD2,.,TRBV27,TGTGCCAGCAGTTTAACCCTACTCAGCGGGATTCTCACCTACGAGCAGTACTTC,CASSLTLLSGILTYEQYF
TRBJ2-7,.,once,TRBV29-1,TGCAGCGTTAAAAGACAGCTCTCCTACGAGCAGTACTTC,CSVKRQLSYEQYF
TRBJ1-2,.,.,TRBV29-1,TGCAGCGCCTTGGTTAACTATGGCTACACCTTC,CSALVNYGYTF
TRBJ1-1,.,.,TRBV6-5,TGTGCCAGCAGTTACCCCAGTATGAACACTGAAGCTTTCTTT,CASSYPSMNTEAFF
TRBJ2-3,.,once,TRBV18,TGTGCCAGCTCACTCCACTCCGGCCTCACAGATACGCAGTATTTT,CASSLHSGLTDTQYF
TRBJ1-2,.,.,TRBV19,TGTGCCAGTAGTATTAGAGAATCGGATGGCTACACCTTC,CASSIRESDGYTF
TRBJ2-3,TRBD2,.,TRBV6-4,TGTGCCAGCAGTGCGCGGGAGGGCCTTGGCACAGATACGCAGTATTTT,CASSAREGLGTDTQYF
TRBJ1-2,TRBD1,.,TRBV5-1,TGCGCCAGCAGACTGTACCGGGACAGCAATGGCTACACCTTC,CASRLYRDSNGYTF
TRBJ2-4,TRBD2,.,TRBV10-3,TGTGCCATCAGTGAGATACCGGGGGGAAACATTCAGTACTTC,CAISEIPGGNIQYF
TRBJ1-5,TRBD1,.,TRBV29-1,TGCAGCGTTGCACAGGGGGGTTATAGCAATCAGCCCCAGCATTTT,CSVAQGGYSNQPQHF
TRBJ1-1,.,.,TRBV6-6,TGTGCCAGCAGTTACAACGACCGGGACGCTGAAGCTTTCTTT,CASSYNDRDAEAFF
TRBJ1-6,.,.,TRBV6-6,TGTGCCACCCAAGGGAAGGCGACTAATTCACCCCTCCACTTT,CATQGKATNSPLHF
TRBJ2-7,.,.,TRBV19,TGTGCCAGTTCTACAGGGATAGGTTTCCCCTACGAGCAGTACTTC,CASSTGIGFPYEQYF